This TCR beta chain was sequenced during a study of regulatory T cells in long-lasting Graves disease (dated by TCRdb to the early 2020s). For the wider study: Newly diagnosed Graves' disease patients had taken antithyroid drugs for less than 3 months. A total of around 35 samples underwent TCR sequencing, from about 13 patients with persistent Graves' disease and 20 or so patients with newly diagnosed Graves' disease. Patients with persistent Graves' disease were compared with patients with newly diagnosed Graves' disease using TCR sequencing and RNA sequencing of peripheral blood. The study took place in China and was registered as a clinical trial.

Study-wide conclusions, independent of this receptor: Persistent disease showed preferential use of TRBV28, TRBJ1-2 and TRBJ2-5, whereas newly diagnosed disease favored TRBV20-1 and TRBJ2-1. The authors noted that the small sample size was a limitation that may lower accuracy. More public clonotypes were shared among persistent patients (around 2,600) than among newly diagnosed patients (roughly 960). The study examined only peripheral blood because the primary lesion, thyroid tissue, could not be accessed. Compared with newly diagnosed patients, persistent Graves' disease patients had lower TCR Shannon entropy and fewer highly expanded clones, which suggests clonal expansion. Sequencing and analysis were limited to the TCR beta chain.

According to the germline V gene, CDR1 reads SNHLY and CDR2 reads FYNNEI. The CDR3 starts with the cysteine, ends with the phenylalanine, and has 14 residues. The kept DNA is CDR3 alone, 42 bases in frame from the first base. V loses 4 bases, J loses 1 base, and the germline ends lie 11 bases apart. This clonotype came up many times. The antigen it recognizes is unknown. The input lacks base qualities; no much larger clone sits a single base away. Reading the label with the study, this specimen's time point is: newly diagnosed GD, antithyroid drugs for less than 3 months. For both TCR sequencing and RNA sequencing, RNA was extracted from PBMCs using TRIzol. The diagnosis of Graves' disease followed American Thyroid Association guidelines. Patients were recruited from an endocrinology department in Xi'an, China. Each patient gave approximately 8.8 milliliters of peripheral blood, collected in an EDTA anticoagulant tube. Ficoll Paque Plus density gradient separation was used to isolate PBMCs, and no further T cell sorting was performed. RNA quality was checked with an Agilent 2100 Bioanalyzer and agarose gel, and concentration with a NanoDrop 2000.

Receptor amplification or capture employed multiplex PCR. These reads were obtained on an Illumina HiSeq 4000. TCR beta libraries were built with iRepertoire HTBI primers and Arm-PCR amplification of CDR3 regions. Gel purification was performed on PCR products prior to sequencing. Per the original workflow: A total of fewer than 65 TRBV and 14 TRBJ segments were identified across samples and were used for gene usage analysis of CDR3 amino acid clonotypes. Filtered high-quality paired reads were merged into contigs using COPE and FqMerger. Contigs were aligned with BLAST to IMGT TRBV, TRBD and TRBJ reference genes, and CDR3 was defined per IMGT. Clonotypes above 0.1% frequency were classified as highly expanded clones. Shannon entropy was used to measure repertoire diversity, and the Gini coefficient was used to measure V-J evenness. Public clonotypes were defined as clonotypes shared by more than one individual. TCRdb reran the public reads through fastp at Q25 and MiXCR, keeping productive beta chains. Here each entry gathers all rows of one CDR3 protein and keeps the most common genes and DNA. The V and J calls come from TCRdb's annotation, not from the publication. This sample comprises hundreds of thousands of distinct CDR3 sequences, more than 10% of them detected only once. About 8.3% of the sample comes from the top ten.

Separately, the same data were catalogued under a study of T cells in Graves' hyperthyroidism and ophthalmopathy. The second publication reports: Stable Graves' hyperthyroidism was defined as the absence of progression to ophthalmopathy over 18 months of follow-up. Hyperthyroidism patients were newly diagnosed, with disease duration under 2 months, and aged 18 to 65 years. Patients with uncontrolled infections, other autoimmune diseases, pregnancy or lactation were excluded. Clinical symptoms, serum thyroxine and TRAb, thyroid ultrasound, and orbital computed tomography formed the basis for the diagnoses. A first-round RT-PCR of the TCR CDR3 used the HTBI primer set with the Qiagen OneStep RT-PCR kit. Most expanded thyroid clonotypes (frequency above 0.001) were also found in blood, which suggests that blood repertoires may mirror thyroid immune responses. In cross-validation, a model built on a 13 V-J signature told ophthalmopathy apart from stable hyperthyroidism with approximately 90% sensitivity and roughly 81% specificity, and in testing the same model reached 80%/75%. In validation, progression to ophthalmopathy was predicted by the model with 70% to 71% sensitivity and roughly 76% specificity, a median of approximately 7.1 months before onset. To identify TCR V-J signatures that set the groups apart, the researchers used a discovery cohort of 100 or so patients, made up of roughly 45 with Graves' ophthalmopathy and 55 to 65 with stable Graves' hyperthyroidism. Prospective prediction of ophthalmopathy was tested in an independent validation cohort of some 19 hyperthyroidism patients and 17 patients who later progressed to ophthalmopathy. The 100 discovery patients were divided at random into training and test sets in a 7:3 ratio. The study also compared thyroid tissue and blood T-cell repertoires from over 5 Graves' hyperthyroidism patients. After blood sampling, hyperthyroidism patients were treated with methimazole at a starting dose of 30 mg daily, and ophthalmopathy patients were treated with high-dose intravenous methylprednisolone. Libraries were constructed in a second round of multiplex PCR, after which size selection and purification were performed. The libraries were sequenced on an Illumina HiSeq2000 using paired-end 100 bp reads. SOAPnuke was used to process the raw data, with reads discarded if the reads contained adapters or uncalled bases, had a mean Phred below 15, or lacked an exact constant-primer or identifier match. High-quality paired reads were merged using COPE v1.2.5, and each unique nucleotide sequence was defined as a clonotype. Clonotypes were aligned to IMGT TRBV, TRBD and TRBJ reference segments using MiTCR v1.1. Only V-J combinations with frequency above 0.0001, covering about 99% of repertoires, were analysed. A TCS score was defined as the ratio of F50 (clonal expansion) to E x V (chaos), with BLOSUM62-based TCRdist applied between CDR3 peptides within each V-J. Welch's t-statistics and random forest reduced fewer than 600 V-J features to roughly 13, which were used in a naive Bayes classifier (R e1071). No statistical method was used to fix the sample size in advance, and group allocation was not hidden from the investigators. According to the paper, TCR Vbeta CDR3 sequencing was carried out on around 140 peripheral blood samples, which came from around 43 ophthalmopathy, around 74 hyperthyroidism and about 17 progressor patients.

The sample here was peripheral blood mononuclear cells (PBMCs), taken at new diagnosis, from a patient treated with antithyroid drugs. The V gene is TRBV2 and the J gene is TRBJ2-7; a tentative D call is TRBD1 (5 bases match). The TCR comes from a woman between 25 and 40 years old with Graves disease. Donor details come from another sample of the same person, matched by shared clones. The DNA reads as follows: TGTGCCAGCAGTGTTCAGGGCACTTCCTACGAGCAGTACTTC. It is translated as CASSVQGTSYEQYF.